The clone carrying this T cell receptor beta chain was seen a few times. Alongside a J-beta primer mix, a sample-barcoded 5' primer served in a second PCR lasting roughly 6 to 12 cycles. TCRdb re-analysed the 5' RACE reads in MiXCR, keeping a single row per CDR3 protein. The repertoire has about 830,000 distinct CDR3 sequences, roughly 60% of them found once; the top ten carry approximately 20%. The sample is drawn from a study of blood T cells in healthy people across ages. Germline V gene data show CDR1 as SGHRS and CDR2 as YFSETQ. The CDR3 runs 14 residues. The ends were cut back, 4 bases at V and 5 bases at J, with 15 bases in the middle.

The chain joins TRBV5-1 to TRBJ2-5, with a weak D call TRBD2 (5 bases). The clonotype comes from a man aged 25-45 years in good health. The sample taken for sequencing was blood. This chain's CDR3 is CASSSSVGWETQYF. The CDR3 DNA sequence: TGCGCCAGCAGCAGTAGCGTCGGGTGGGAGACCCAGTACTTC.